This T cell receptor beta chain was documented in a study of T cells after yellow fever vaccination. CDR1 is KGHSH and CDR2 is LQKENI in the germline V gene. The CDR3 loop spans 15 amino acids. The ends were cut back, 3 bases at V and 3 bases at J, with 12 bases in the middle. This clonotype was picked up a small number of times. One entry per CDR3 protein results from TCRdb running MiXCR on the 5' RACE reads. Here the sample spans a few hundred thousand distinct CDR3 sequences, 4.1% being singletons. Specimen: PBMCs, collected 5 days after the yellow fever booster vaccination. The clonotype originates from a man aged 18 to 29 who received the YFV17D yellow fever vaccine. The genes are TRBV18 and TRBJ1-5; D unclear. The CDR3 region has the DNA TGTGCCAGCTCACCTTCGGCGCAGCCCAATCAGCCCCAGCATTTT. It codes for CASSPSAQPNQPQHF.